This TCR beta chain was sequenced during a study of shared clonotypes between healthy human individuals. Study-level results: Clonotypes which were not shared had lower generation probabilities than clonotypes that all four donors shared.

Generated by immunoSEQ multiplex PCR, the TCRdb table keeps only in-frame clones and is missing some. Of nearly 2 million clones listed, less than 95% are singletons. With regard to this clone: The antigen remains undetermined.

Cells designated naive CD8 were CD45RO-negative and were positively selected for CCR7, with terminally differentiated effector memory CD45RA+ cells excluded. The CDR3 contains 13 residues. CDR1 and CDR2 from the germline V gene are LNHNV and YYDKDF (reference sequence). V lost 2 bases and J 3 bases, leaving 5 bases between the germline ends. The origin of this receptor is a man between 18 and 29 years old in good health. The rearrangement joins TRBV15 to TRBJ2-1; D unclear. The specimen sequenced was naive CD8+ T cells sorted from blood. The CDR3 DNA reads TGTGCCACCAGCAGACTAGTCTACAATGAGCAGTTCTTC. Its protein product is CATSRLVYNEQFF.